This passage covers 20 T cell receptor beta chains from one sample sequenced in a study of somatic mutations in cytotoxic T cells in rheumatoid arthritis. Profiling relied on immunoSEQ multiplex PCR, and the TCRdb table lists in-frame clones only, not all of them. Among about 15,000 clones, 78% were seen once, and the ten largest hold around a fifth. Sample: CD8+ T cells sorted from blood. The receptor source for this set is an adult with rheumatoid arthritis.

This chain uses TRBV28 with TRBJ2-1; no firm D call. Germline V CDR1 and CDR2: MDHEN, SYDVKM. The CDR3 sequence is 11 residues long. Trimming cost V 3 bases and J 7 bases, with 4 bases left between them. CDR3 region: CASSFSNEQFF. The CDR3 DNA is TGTGCCAGCAGTTTCTCGAATGAGCAGTTCTTC.

This clone was counted a few times. The chain links TRBV4-1 to TRBJ2-7; 7 nucleotides line up with TRBD1. This CDR3 has 16 amino acids. Germline V gene lookup returns CDR1 MGHRA and CDR2 YSYEKL. Trimming at V came to 2 bases and at J to 0 bases, leaving 7 bases not matched to a gene. CDR3 region: CASSQRTGDSSYEQYF. The CDR3 DNA sequence: TGCGCCAGCAGCCAAAGGACAGGCGACAGCTCCTACGAGCAGTACTTC.

The V call is TRBV15, the J call TRBJ2-1, with TRBD1 as a possible D gene (5 bases). The CDR3 loop spans 14 amino acids. Per germline, CDR1 LNHNV and CDR2 YYDKDF (reference sequence). V lost 0 bases and J lost 6, with 9 bases in between. CDR3 nucleotide sequence: TGTGCCACCAGCAGAGAGACAGAGGCCAATGAGCAGTTCTTC. It translates to CATSRETEANEQFF.

The genes are TRBV2 and TRBJ2-1; tentative D call: TRBD2 (6 bases). The CDR3 is made up of 12 amino acids. Trimming pared 8 bases from V and 7 bases from J, leaving 12 bases between. CDR1 is SNHLY and CDR2 is FYNNEI in the germline V gene. CDR3 sequence reads: CASLGLHNEQFF. In DNA form, the CDR3 reads TGTGCCAGCTTGGGACTCCATAATGAGCAGTTCTTC.

This clone showed up just a few times. The CDR3 DNA reads TGCGCCAGCAGACAGGGGAGACCGGTCGGGGAGCTGTTTTTT. Amino acids: CASRQGRPVGELFF. This chain connects TRBV23-1 to TRBJ2-2; 7 nucleotides align to TRBD1. TRBV23-1 belongs to the ORF category, with a function that is uncertain. The CDR3 has 14 residues. J gave up 7 bases and V 6 bases, and 8 bases lay outside the gene matches.

The CDR3 region is CASSESGYDGNTIYF. For the CDR3, the DNA is TGCGCCAGCAGTGAGTCGGGGTATGATGGAAACACCATATATTTT. The V gene is TRBV10-2, the J gene TRBJ1-3; D not certain. This CDR3 region has 15 residues. Per the germline V gene, CDR1 is WSHSY and CDR2 is SAAADI. Trimming left V 0 bases short and J 3 bases short, with 9 bases between.

The chain carries TRBV7-2 and TRBJ2-5; possible D gene TRBD2, 6 bases. The V gene's germline CDR1 is SGHTA and CDR2 FQGNSA. Trimming removed 4 bases from V and 7 bases from J, with 16 bases in between. This CDR3 spans 14 amino acids. The CDR3, as DNA: TGTGCCAGCAGCTCCCTAGCGCCTCCGACGACCCAGTACTTC. Translating gives CASSSLAPPTTQYF.

The chain joins TRBV19 to TRBJ1-1; possible D gene TRBD1, 5 bases. Germline loops: CDR1 LNHDA, CDR2 SQIVND (reference sequence). This CDR3 region has 15 residues. The germline V and J ends were trimmed by 2 bases and 1 base, with 11 bases remaining between them. The CDR3 sequence: CASSISGHQNTEAFF. In DNA form, the CDR3 reads TGTGCCAGTAGTATAAGCGGACACCAGAACACTGAAGCTTTCTTT. Using reference TRBV19 and TRBJ1-1 for the parts outside the CDR3, the full variable domain is DGGITQSPKYLFRKEGQNVTLSCEQNLNHDAMYWYRQDPGQGLRLIYYSQIVNDFQKGDIAEGYSVSREKKESFPLTVTSAQKNPTAFYLCASSISGHQNTEAFFGQGTRLTVV.

The rearrangement uses TRBV7-8 and TRBJ2-2; tentative D call: TRBD1 (6 bases). Germline-derived CDR1 and CDR2 are SGHVS and FQNEAQ. Between the trimmed V and J ends, which lost 3 bases and 0 bases, there was a span of 8 bases. The CDR3 is 15 amino acids. CDR3 nucleotide sequence: TGTGCCAGCAGCTTCGCAGGGGCGAACACCGGGGAGCTGTTTTTT. Protein: CASSFAGANTGELFF.

The V gene is TRBV4-1, the J gene TRBJ2-1; the D is unclear. This CDR3 region has 14 residues. Per germline, CDR1 MGHRA and CDR2 YSYEKL. V was shortened by 4 bases and J by 5 bases, with 12 bases between the two germline ends. In DNA, the CDR3 is TGCGCCAGCAGCCCCTCTAGTGGGGACAATGAGCAGTTCTTC. Its protein product is CASSPSSGDNEQFF.

CDR3 protein: CASSDMNTEAFF. The CDR3 coding sequence is TGCGCCAGCAGTGATATGAACACTGAAGCTTTCTTT. The J gene is TRBJ1-1, the V gene TRBV10-1; D not resolved. V gave up 3 bases and J gave up 0 bases, with 2 bases separating them. Germline V CDR1 and CDR2: WNHNN, SYGVQD (reference sequence). The CDR3 sequence is 12 residues long.

The chain recombines TRBV9 with TRBJ2-7; the D is unclear. The V end lost 3 bases, the J end lost 1 base, and 8 bases lay between the germline ends. The germline CDR1 and CDR2 sequences are SGDLS and YYNGEE. The CDR3 sequence is 13 residues long. CDR3 nucleotides: TGTGCCAGCAGCGGAGATTGGTCCTACGAGCAGTACTTC. It codes for CASSGDWSYEQYF.

CDR3: CASSLVVAGLETQYF. The CDR3 bases are TGTGCCAGCAGCTTGGTTGTAGCGGGACTGGAGACCCAGTACTTC. The chain is built from TRBV5-4 and TRBJ2-5; 8 bases match TRBD2. The CDR3 contains 15 residues. From germline, CDR1 is SGHNT and CDR2 YYREEE (reference sequence). V was clipped by 0 bases and J by 5 bases; unmatched bases: 6.

The chain couples TRBV27 to TRBJ2-6; no firm D call. Trimming removed 5 bases from V and 4 bases from J, with 12 bases in between. The CDR3 loop spans 15 amino acids. Germline V gene lookup returns CDR1 MNHEY and CDR2 SMNVEV (reference sequence). The CDR3 sequence: CASSPDSAGANVLTF. As DNA, the CDR3 is TGTGCCAGCAGTCCCGATTCTGCCGGGGCCAACGTCCTGACTTTC.

This sequence joins TRBV11-2 and TRBJ2-7; TRBD2 is a possible D gene (5 bases). Germline-derived CDR1 and CDR2 are SGHAT and FQNNGV. The CDR3 loop spans 12 amino acids. V was trimmed by 5 bases and J by 4 bases, leaving 9 bases between them. This CDR3 reads CASSGLAYEQYF. The DNA of the CDR3 is TGTGCCAGCAGCGGTCTAGCTTACGAGCAGTACTTC.

This chain links TRBV2 with TRBJ1-5; 7 bases match TRBD1. The V gene's germline CDR1 is SNHLY and CDR2 FYNNEI. J was trimmed by 2 bases and V by 6 bases; bases with no gene match: 7. The CDR3 spans 15 residues. The CDR3: CASRDRASGNQPQHF. For the CDR3, the DNA is TGTGCCAGCAGAGACAGGGCGAGTGGCAATCAGCCCCAGCATTTT.

The chain uses TRBV11-2 and TRBJ1-1, with D possibly TRBD1 on 5 matching bases. V was clipped by 6 bases and J by 4 bases, with 9 bases between them. This CDR3 has 12 residues. CDR1 and CDR2 (germline): SGHAT, FQNNGV. The CDR3 loop reads CASRGVTTEAFF. CDR3 bases: TGTGCCAGCAGGGGGGTTACCACTGAAGCTTTCTTT.

The rearrangement links TRBV6-1 to TRBJ2-3, with TRBD2 as a possible D gene (6 bases). V was trimmed by 4 bases and J by 3 bases, leaving 20 bases between them. This CDR3 region has 17 residues. Germline V gives CDR1 MNHNS, CDR2 SASEGT. As DNA, the CDR3 is TGTGCCAGCAGTGGTCCCACCCGGGAGAGTTGGACAGATACGCAGTATTTT. Translated, it gives CASSGPTRESWTDTQYF.

The CDR3 spells CASGLVLASMNTEAFF. Here the CDR3 DNA reads TGTGCTAGTGGTTTGGTACTGGCCTCGATGAACACTGAAGCTTTCTTT. The chain has TRBV12-5 and TRBJ1-1, with D unclear. The germline V gene has CDR1 LGHNT and CDR2 FRNRAP. The CDR3 sequence is 16 residues long. Deletions cut 0 bases from V and 0 bases from J, with 11 bases between.

This clone was detected once. V and J are TRBV9 and TRBJ2-2; 9 bases match TRBD2. The CDR3 is 16 residues long. Unmatched junction bases numbered 6, after V lost 3 bases and J lost 3 bases. Germline CDR1 SGDLS, CDR2 YYNGEE. The CDR3 sequence is CASSAPTSGDTGELFF. The CDR3 coding sequence is TGTGCCAGCAGCGCCCCGACTAGCGGCGACACCGGGGAGCTGTTTTTT.